The entry below gives a single T cell receptor beta chain sequence along with its context. A second PCR, run for about 7 to 12 cycles, used a sample-barcoded 5' primer plus a J-beta primer mix. TCRdb re-called the 5' RACE reads with MiXCR, one entry per CDR3 protein. The sample holds hundreds of thousands of distinct CDR3 sequences, just over 55% seen once. This record belongs to a study of blood T cells in healthy people across ages. Germline V gives CDR1 MNHEY, CDR2 SMNVEV (reference sequence). Trimming took 6 bases from V and 2 from J; bases not matched to a gene: 5. CDR3 length: 15 amino acids. The sequence was collected from a man aged 35 to 55 in good health. The source material was blood. The rearrangement uses TRBV27 and TRBJ2-4, with 9 bases lining up with TRBD1. CDR3 protein: CASRYTGGSKNIQYF. CDR3 in DNA: TGTGCCAGCAGGTATACAGGGGGCTCCAAAAACATTCAGTACTTC.